This T cell receptor (beta chain) derives from a study of blood T cell repertoires in COVID-19. Overall study: Acute-phase and convalescent COVID-19 samples originated in the United States, Italy and Spain.

The CDR3 has 16 amino acids. After removal of 0 bases from V and 3 bases from J, the junction contained 6 bases not matched to a gene. Germline CDR1 is SGHRS and CDR2 is YFSETQ. Participants were aged 18 to 89 years, lived in 20 to 25 US areas, and enrolled virtually. Two consecutive negative NP/OP PCR tests, clearance, or resolved symptoms defined Cohort 3 recovery. Produced via immunoSEQ multiplex PCR; TCRdb's table is partial and in-frame only. The sample includes fewer than 350,000 clones, around nine tenths seen only once; the top ten take about 1.7%. Sequenced: PBMCs or T cells enriched from blood (not recorded which). The clonotype was recovered from a woman aged 40-49 years who had recovered from COVID-19. The chain is built from TRBV5-1 and TRBJ2-3; TRBD1 matches 8 bases. CDR3 DNA sequence: TGCGCCAGCAGCTTGGGTATGACAGGGGAGACAGATACGCAGTATTTT. Protein: CASSLGMTGETDTQYF. Looking up the rest from reference TRBV5-1 and TRBJ2-3 gives the full variable domain: KAGVTQTPRYLIKTRGQQVTLSCSPISGHRSVSWYQQTPGQGLQFLFEYFSETQRNKGNFPGRFSGRQFSNSRSEMNVSTLELGDSALYLCASSLGMTGETDTQYFGPGTRLTVL.